The 18 T cell receptor beta chains reported below all come from one sample, sequenced in a study of CD8+CD57+ T cells in acquired aplastic anemia. TCR beta VDJ and CDR3 profiling used genomic DNA as template. TCRdb re-called the reads through MiXCR, storing one row per CDR3 protein. Among 95,000 to 150,000 distinct CDR3 sequences listed, 50% to 60% were seen once. Sequencing involved patients with CD8+CD57+ cell expansion previously shown by flow cytometry. The specimen sequenced was sorted CD4+, CD8+, or CD8+CD57+ T cells (not recorded which) from PBMCs. The receptors derive from a human donor with aplastic anemia.

This clonotype showed up just once. V and J are TRBV9 and TRBJ2-7, with TRBD2 matching over 10 bases. The junction had 9 bases not matched to a gene; V was cut back by 8 bases and J by 4 bases. The CDR3 is made up of 14 amino acids. CDR1 is SGDLS and CDR2 is YYNGEE in the germline V gene. The CDR3 spells CASSSGLALYEQYF. DNA of the CDR3: TGTGCCAGTAGCTCGGGACTAGCGTTATACGAGCAGTACTTC.

Many counts were recorded for this clonotype. The gene calls are TRBV20-1 and TRBJ2-3, with 10 bases aligning to TRBD1. Per the germline V gene, CDR1 is DFQATT and CDR2 is SNEGSKA (reference sequence). V dropped 4 bases and J dropped 3; count of bases not matched to a gene: 7. The CDR3 length is 15 residues. This CDR3 is CSAKVGTGDTDTQYF. The CDR3 coding sequence is TGCAGTGCTAAGGTTGGGACAGGGGATACAGATACGCAGTATTTT.

CDR3 nucleotide sequence: TGTGCCACCAGTGACCCGGTCCTTTATGGCTACACCTTC. Its translation: CATSDPVLYGYTF. The chain couples TRBV24-1 to TRBJ1-2; D unresolved. Trimming cost V 4 bases and J 5 bases, with 10 bases left between them. Germline V gene lookup returns CDR1 KGHDR and CDR2 SFDVKD. The CDR3 length is 13 residues.

This clonotype has a handful of counts. V is TRBV6-4 and J is TRBJ2-5; D not resolved. The CDR3 length is 14 residues. The V and J ends lost 3 bases and 1 base respectively, with 9 bases between them. CDR1 is MRHNA and CDR2 is SNTAGT in the germline V gene. The CDR3 reads CASSETGVQETQYF. The CDR3 nucleotides read TGTGCCAGCAGTGAAACGGGCGTCCAAGAGACCCAGTACTTC.

The rearrangement links TRBV19 to TRBJ1-1, with TRBD1 as a possible D gene (6 bases). Germline V CDR1 and CDR2: LNHDA, SQIVND (reference sequence). Deletions cut 6 bases from V and 5 bases from J, with 16 bases between. CDR3 length: 14 residues. The chain's CDR3 is CASRGAGRWTEAFF. In DNA, the CDR3 is TGTGCCAGTAGGGGGGCGGGGAGGTGGACTGAAGCTTTCTTT.

This clonotype came up many times. V gene TRBV7-6 combines with J gene TRBJ2-7; D possibly matches TRBD1 or TRBD2 (5 bases each). Trimming took off 1 base at V and 3 bases at J, with 7 bases between the two ends. Germline values: CDR1 SGHVS, CDR2 FNYEAQ. This CDR3 spans 13 amino acids. CDR3 DNA: TGTGCCAGCAGCTTAGGGGACCGCTACGAGCAGTACTTC. Amino acid sequence: CASSLGDRYEQYF.

This chain uses TRBV10-3 with TRBJ1-5; D gene unclear. The CDR3 spans 13 residues. Trimming removed 3 bases at V and 6 bases at J, with 9 bases between. The germline gives CDR1 ENHRY, CDR2 SYGVKD. The CDR3 region is CAISDGGPQPQHF. The CDR3 DNA is TGTGCCATCAGTGATGGCGGGCCTCAGCCCCAGCATTTT.

This clonotype was seen ten or more times. V is TRBV13 and J is TRBJ2-1; no reliable D call. Germline-derived CDR1 and CDR2 are PRHDT and FYEKMQ (reference sequence). V lost 2 bases and J lost 10, with 6 bases in between. CDR3 length: 11 residues. For the CDR3, the DNA is TGTGCCAGCAGCTTAAGAGCCGAGCAGTTCTTC. It yields the protein CASSLRAEQFF.

This clonotype came up a few times. CDR3 protein: CASYPRGRQETQYF. CDR3 bases: TGTGCCAGCTACCCTAGGGGGCGTCAAGAGACCCAGTACTTC. The chain has TRBV2 and TRBJ2-5; 7 positions match TRBD1. Germline CDR1 SNHLY, CDR2 FYNNEI. After removal of 8 bases from V and 2 bases from J, the junction contained 8 bases not matched to a gene. This CDR3 spans 14 amino acids.

This clonotype was observed many times. The rearrangement uses TRBV9 and TRBJ2-7; no clear D. The CDR3 runs to 15 residues. CDR1 is SGDLS, CDR2 YYNGEE, per germline. V was pared by 0 bases and J by 0 bases, with 10 bases between. CDR3 in amino acids: CASSVGWQSSYEQYF. The CDR3 DNA follows: TGTGCCAGCAGCGTAGGATGGCAGTCCTCCTACGAGCAGTACTTC.

The gene calls are TRBV10-3 and TRBJ2-3; 9 bases align to TRBD1. With V trimmed by 5 bases and J by 6 bases, 6 bases remained unmatched. The CDR3 runs 14 residues. Germline V gene lookup returns CDR1 ENHRY and CDR2 SYGVKD. The CDR3 loop is CAISPGTGPDTQYF. The CDR3 DNA follows: TGTGCCATCAGTCCCGGGACAGGGCCCGATACGCAGTATTTT.

About this clonotype: Sequence at one end of the junction differs from germline and may be a read error. This sequence joins TRBV5-5 and TRBJ2-7; either TRBD1 or TRBD2 may fit D (5 bases each). This CDR3 contains 14 residues. Germline lookup yields CDR1 SGHKS and CDR2 YYEKEE (reference sequence). This CDR3 reads CASGLGRHSYEQYF. The CDR3 region has the DNA TGTGCCAGCGGCTTGGGACGACATTCCTACGAGCAGTACTTC. Full variable domain (missing parts from reference TRBV5-5 and TRBJ2-7): DAGVTQSPTHLIKTRGQQVTLRCSPISGHKSVSWYQQVLGQGPQFIFQYYEKEERGRGNFPDRFSARQFPNYSSELNVNALLLGDSALYLCASGLGRHSYEQYFGPGTRLTVT.

This clonotype showed up just once. This chain joins TRBV2 and TRBJ1-5; 10 bases line up with TRBD1. The CDR3 totals 14 residues. CDR1 is SNHLY and CDR2 is FYNNEI in the germline V gene. V lost 7 bases and J lost 7; bases outside the gene matches: 7. The CDR3, as DNA: TGTGCCAGCACTTCGGGACAGGGGATACAGCCCCAGCATTTT. It translates to CASTSGQGIQPQHF.

V gene TRBV2 combines with J gene TRBJ1-2; D is unclear. Germline V CDR1 and CDR2: SNHLY, FYNNEI. The ends were cut back, 5 bases at V and 4 bases at J, with 8 bases in the middle. The CDR3 runs to 12 residues. CDR3 amino acids: CASSPSFYGYTF. The CDR3 nucleotides read TGTGCCAGCAGTCCCAGCTTCTATGGCTACACCTTC.

The rearrangement links TRBV20-1 to TRBJ1-1, with no clear D. The V end was cut by 1 base, the J end by 3 bases, with 3 bases between. The germline V gene encodes CDR1 DFQATT and CDR2 SNEGSKA (reference sequence). The CDR3 length is 11 residues. The CDR3 protein is CSARGYTEAFF. CDR3 in DNA: TGCAGTGCTAGAGGGTACACTGAAGCTTTCTTT.

The gene calls are TRBV10-3 and TRBJ2-3; D not certain. The CDR3 has 14 amino acids. Looked up from germline, CDR1 is ENHRY and CDR2 is SYGVKD. V lost 0 bases and J 4 bases, leaving 8 bases between the germline ends. Here the CDR3 DNA reads TGTGCCATCAGTGAGTCGTCCGTCTCAGATACGCAGTATTTT. It specifies CAISESSVSDTQYF.

The CDR3 sequence: CASSLRTATTDTQYF. In nucleotides, the CDR3 is TGCGCCAGCAGCCTACGGACAGCCACCACAGATACGCAGTATTTT. The chain has TRBV5-1 and TRBJ2-3; D is perhaps TRBD1 (6 bases). V lost 4 bases to trimming and J lost 2 bases, with 14 bases between them. Germline CDR1 and CDR2: SGHRS and YFSETQ. CDR3 size: 15 residues.

The CDR3 reads CSVTWPGGGSEQFF. CDR3 DNA: TGCAGCGTTACGTGGCCGGGAGGTGGTTCTGAGCAGTTCTTC. This chain links TRBV29-1 with TRBJ2-1; TRBD2 matches 7 bases. CDR1 and CDR2 from the germline V gene are SQVTM and ANQGSEA. With 5 bases clipped from V and 9 bases from J, the junction kept 13 bases outside the gene matches. The CDR3 loop spans 14 amino acids.